The 27 T cell receptor beta chains given below trace back to one sample, sequenced in a study of human T cells and chemical hapten exposure. Each CDR3 protein gets one entry after TCRdb re-called the RACE reads with MiXCR. The sample has approximately 100,000 distinct CDR3 sequences, roughly 9% seen once. Time point meaning: patch test 2, 6 weeks after DPC sensitization. The treatment: therapeutic diphenylcyclopropenone sensitization with weekly scalp DPC. The sequencing here drew on whole blood, taken in connection with sensitization to the hapten diphenylcyclopropenone (DPC). The source is a woman in her forties with alopecia areata. Some clones in this sample may be carry-over from other donors' samples.

V is TRBV4-1 and J is TRBJ2-5, with D perhaps matching TRBD1 (5 bases). There are 13 residues in the CDR3. Germline values: CDR1 MGHRA, CDR2 YSYEKL. Trimming took off 4 bases at V and 2 bases at J, with 8 bases between the two ends. The CDR3 spells CASSLTVQETQYF. Here the CDR3 DNA reads TGCGCCAGCAGCCTGACAGTTCAAGAGACCCAGTACTTC.

This chain connects TRBV5-1 to TRBJ1-2, with a possible D match to TRBD1 (6 bases). V was clipped by 0 bases and J by 7 bases, with 16 bases between them. Germline loops: CDR1 SGHRS, CDR2 YFSETQ. The CDR3 is 15 amino acids. The CDR3 loop is CASSLAWGQSSGYTF. The CDR3 nucleotides read TGCGCCAGCAGCTTGGCCTGGGGGCAATCCTCTGGCTACACCTTC.

The table lists this clonotype with a few counts. The chain employs TRBV20-1 and TRBJ2-5, with 8 bases identical to TRBD1. Germline loops: CDR1 DFQATT, CDR2 SNEGSKA (reference sequence). The trim removed 6 bases at V and 1 base at J, leaving 4 bases unmatched. The CDR3 runs to 13 residues. The CDR3 sequence is CSAPGQGQETQYF. The DNA of the CDR3 is TGCAGTGCCCCTGGACAGGGCCAAGAGACCCAGTACTTC.

This clonotype was found many times. This rearrangement joins TRBV6-2 or TRBV6-3 to TRBJ1-1; D possibly corresponds to TRBD1 (5 bases). CDR1 and CDR2 (germline): MNHEY, SVGEGT. V lost 3 bases and J 1 base, leaving 15 bases between the germline ends. CDR3 length: 16 amino acids. The CDR3 DNA sequence: TGTGCCAGCAGTTATGTTCGGAGACAGAGGAACACTGAAGCTTTCTTT. Translating gives CASSYVRRQRNTEAFF.

This clonotype was observed a handful of times. V is TRBV5-6 and J is TRBJ2-7; D gene uncertain. Trimming removed 4 bases at V and 5 bases at J, with 10 bases between. Germline CDR1 is SGHDT and CDR2 is YYEEEE. The CDR3 is 12 amino acids. The DNA of the CDR3 is TGTGCCAGCAGCCGAAGGACCCACGAGCAGTACTTC. Amino acid sequence: CASSRRTHEQYF.

The V gene is TRBV12-3 or TRBV12-4, the J gene TRBJ2-1, with 8 positions matching TRBD1. The CDR3 loop spans 14 amino acids. Trimming at V came to 7 bases and at J to 3 bases, leaving 5 bases not matched to a gene. Here the CDR3 reads CASNHRGSYNEQFF. CDR3 sequence (DNA): TGTGCCAGCAATCACAGGGGGAGCTACAATGAGCAGTTCTTC.

V usage is TRBV7-3 and J usage is TRBJ2-3; 10 bases are shared with TRBD2. Trimming removed 5 bases from V and 5 bases from J; junction bases left unmatched: 13. CDR1 and CDR2 (germline): SGHTA, FQGTGA. This CDR3 spans 17 amino acids. CDR3 protein: CASSPAGASGGLDTQYF. The CDR3 DNA reads as TGTGCCAGCAGCCCCGCCGGGGCTAGCGGGGGATTAGATACGCAGTATTTT.

This clonotype was seen ten or more times. This rearrangement joins TRBV20-1 to TRBJ2-3; tentative D call: TRBD2 (6 bases). The CDR3 sequence is 13 residues long. The germline gives CDR1 DFQATT, CDR2 SNEGSKA (reference sequence). The V end was cut by 3 bases, the J end by 2 bases, with 9 bases between. The CDR3 loop is CSARDYTTDTQYF. The DNA of the CDR3 is TGCAGTGCTAGGGACTACACCACAGATACGCAGTATTTT.

This clonotype was seen repeatedly, ten times or more. The chain links TRBV5-1 to TRBJ2-3, with 14 bases fitting TRBD2. Germline CDR1 and CDR2: SGHRS and YFSETQ. The CDR3 runs to 15 residues. V gave up 5 bases and J gave up 4 bases; unmatched junction bases: 3. CDR3: CASRGLAGGADTQYF. In DNA, the CDR3 is TGCGCCAGCAGAGGACTAGCGGGGGGCGCAGATACGCAGTATTTT.

The sample holds many counts of this clonotype. V usage is TRBV18 and J usage is TRBJ1-6; the D is unclear. This CDR3 has 14 amino acids. Germline values: CDR1 KGHSH, CDR2 LQKENI. V lost 3 bases to trimming and J lost 4 bases, with 7 bases between them. The CDR3 DNA reads TGTGCCAGCTCACCTGCGGAATATAATTCACCCCTCCACTTT. This encodes CASSPAEYNSPLHF.

At least ten counts were recorded for this clonotype. The chain joins TRBV5-1 to TRBJ2-2, with no clear D. The CDR3 runs to 13 residues. Trimming removed 4 bases at V and 3 bases at J, with 7 bases between. The germline V gene encodes CDR1 SGHRS and CDR2 YFSETQ. CDR3 region: CASSPSDTGELFF. CDR3 sequence (DNA): TGCGCCAGCAGCCCATCGGACACCGGGGAGCTGTTTTTT.

The table lists this clonotype with many counts. V usage is TRBV11-2 and J usage is TRBJ2-1, with D hard to call. Germline CDR1 SGHAT, CDR2 FQNNGV. V was trimmed by 5 bases and J by 4 bases, leaving 18 bases between them. This CDR3 is 16 amino acids long. The CDR3 is CASSPPSPIPYNEQFF. DNA of the CDR3: TGTGCCAGCAGCCCTCCGTCGCCTATTCCATACAATGAGCAGTTCTTC.

This clonotype was detected a few times. The V and J genes are TRBV5-5 and TRBJ2-5; 14 bases fit TRBD2. With 4 bases clipped from V and 4 bases from J, the junction kept 6 bases outside the gene matches. This CDR3 has 16 residues. Germline V gene lookup returns CDR1 SGHKS and CDR2 YYEKEE (reference sequence). CDR3 DNA: TGTGCCAGCAGCGAGACTAGCGGGGGGGCCCTAGAGACCCAGTACTTC. The encoded protein is CASSETSGGALETQYF. Complete variable domain (other parts from reference TRBV5-5 and TRBJ2-5): DAGVTQSPTHLIKTRGQQVTLRCSPISGHKSVSWYQQVLGQGPQFIFQYYEKEERGRGNFPDRFSARQFPNYSSELNVNALLLGDSALYLCASSETSGGALETQYFGPGTRLLVL.

This clonotype was found a few times. This chain joins TRBV4-2 and TRBJ2-3, with TRBD2 identical over 14 bases. Germline V lookup: CDR1 LGHNA, CDR2 YNFKEQ. Trimming at V came to 0 bases and at J to 6 bases, leaving 2 bases not matched to a gene. The length of the CDR3 is 16 residues. The CDR3 nucleotides are TGTGCCAGCAGCCAAGAGGGACTAGCGGGGGCGGATACGCAGTATTTT. Its translation: CASSQEGLAGADTQYF.

This clonotype turned up a few times. The chain combines TRBV7-8 with TRBJ2-6, with D hard to call. The CDR3 extends over 18 amino acids. CDR1 is SGHVS, CDR2 FQNEAQ, per germline. The V end was cut by 2 bases, the J end by 0 bases, with 14 bases between. The CDR3 bases are TGTGCCAGCAGCTTAACGGGTCTCGGCGGCTCTGGGGCCAACGTCCTGACTTTC. Amino acids: CASSLTGLGGSGANVLTF.

This clonotype was counted a few times. The rearrangement uses TRBV18 and TRBJ1-5; D not certain. The length of the CDR3 is 15 residues. Per the germline V gene, CDR1 is KGHSH and CDR2 is LQKENI. V was clipped by 2 bases and J by 3 bases, with 11 bases between them. CDR3 DNA sequence: TGTGCCAGCTCACCATCGGGCAGTAACAATCAGCCCCAGCATTTT. Its protein product is CASSPSGSNNQPQHF.

The chain uses TRBV27 and TRBJ1-1; possible D gene TRBD1, 5 bases. CDR1 is MNHEY, CDR2 SMNVEV, per germline (reference sequence). V lost 9 bases, J lost 5 bases, and 19 bases lay in between. The CDR3 consists of 14 residues. The CDR3 DNA reads as TGTGCCAGTAAAATTGCCAGGGAATGGACTGAAGCTTTCTTT. This gives the protein CASKIAREWTEAFF.

In this sample, this clonotype turned up a few times. V and J are TRBV12-3 or TRBV12-4 and TRBJ2-7, with TRBD1 identical over 10 bases. Unmatched junction bases numbered 0, after V lost 4 bases and J lost 3 bases. The CDR3 runs to 13 residues. In DNA, the CDR3 is TGTGCCAGCAGTTGGACAGGGGGCTACGAGCAGTACTTC. Its protein product is CASSWTGGYEQYF.

This clonotype was observed at least ten times. The chain links TRBV5-1 to TRBJ2-1; 11 nucleotides agree with TRBD1. The CDR3 contains 14 residues. Trimming at V came to 4 bases and at J to 6 bases, leaving 3 bases not matched to a gene. Looked up from germline, CDR1 is SGHRS and CDR2 is YFSETQ. CDR3 loop: CASSPGTGGNEQFF. The CDR3 bases are TGCGCCAGCAGCCCTGGGACAGGGGGCAATGAGCAGTTCTTC.

This clonotype was found many times. The chain links TRBV13 to TRBJ1-2; D remains ambiguous. CDR1 and CDR2 from the germline V gene are PRHDT and FYEKMQ (reference sequence). V was cut by 5 bases and J by 0 bases, with 10 bases left in between. The CDR3 totals 14 residues. The CDR3 coding sequence is TGTGCCAGCAGCCCGACGACGGCTAACTATGGCTACACCTTC. It encodes CASSPTTANYGYTF.

The chain employs TRBV7-2 and TRBJ2-6, with D hard to call. This CDR3 has 15 amino acids. V was clipped by 1 base and J by 0 bases, with 4 bases between them. Germline V gene sequence: CDR1 SGHTA, CDR2 FQGNSA. The CDR3 DNA is TGTGCCAGCAGCTTAGGAGTCTCTGGGGCCAACGTCCTGACTTTC. As protein: CASSLGVSGANVLTF. Full variable domain (outside the CDR3, taken from reference TRBV7-2 and TRBJ2-6): GAGVSQSPSNKVTEKGKDVELRCDPISGHTALYWYRQSLGQGLEFLIYFQGNSAPDKSGLPSDRFSAERTGGSVSTLTIQRTQQEDSAVYLCASSLGVSGANVLTFGAGSRLTVL.

This clonotype was counted many times. The V gene is TRBV7-9, the J gene TRBJ1-2; TRBD1 is a possible D gene (5 bases). V was shortened by 9 bases and J by 3 bases, with 14 bases between the two germline ends. The CDR3 totals 13 residues. Germline V gives CDR1 SEHNR, CDR2 FQNEAQ (reference sequence). The DNA for the CDR3 is TGTGCCAGTGAGCCCAGGGTGGACTATGGCTACACCTTC. Residues: CASEPRVDYGYTF. Filled out from reference TRBV7-9 and TRBJ1-2, the complete variable domain reads DTGVSQNPRHKITKRGQNVTFRCDPISEHNRLYWYRQTLGQGPEFLTYFQNEAQLEKSRLLSDRFSAERPKGSFSTLEIQRTEQGDSAMYLCASEPRVDYGYTFGSGTRLTVV.

This clonotype has a handful of counts. The chain uses TRBV7-9 and TRBJ1-1; TRBD1 matches 7 bases. V gave up 0 bases and J gave up 3 bases; unmatched junction bases: 7. Per germline, CDR1 SEHNR and CDR2 FQNEAQ (reference sequence). The CDR3 contains 16 residues. The CDR3 is CASSLAVTGADTEAFF. The CDR3 nucleotides read TGTGCCAGCAGCTTAGCAGTTACAGGGGCGGACACTGAAGCTTTCTTT. Together with reference TRBV7-9 and TRBJ1-1, the CDR3 gives the full variable domain: DTGVSQNPRHKITKRGQNVTFRCDPISEHNRLYWYRQTLGQGPEFLTYFQNEAQLEKSRLLSDRFSAERPKGSFSTLEIQRTEQGDSAMYLCASSLAVTGADTEAFFGQGTRLTVV.

The V and J genes are TRBV7-9 and TRBJ2-2; D might be TRBD1 or TRBD2, each matching 6 bases. This CDR3 has 17 amino acids. Germline V lookup: CDR1 SEHNR, CDR2 FQNEAQ (reference sequence). Trimming left V 5 bases short and J 3 bases short, with 19 bases between. The CDR3: CASSRNYGGRDTGELFF. In DNA, the CDR3 is TGTGCCAGCAGCCGAAATTATGGGGGGCGCGACACCGGGGAGCTGTTTTTT. The full variable domain, with the rest looked up from reference TRBV7-9 and TRBJ2-2, is DTGVSQNPRHKITKRGQNVTFRCDPISEHNRLYWYRQTLGQGPEFLTYFQNEAQLEKSRLLSDRFSAERPKGSFSTLEIQRTEQGDSAMYLCASSRNYGGRDTGELFFGEGSRLTVL.

The table lists this clonotype with many counts. The CDR3, as DNA: TGTGCCAGCAGCTTAGGCCTCAGCGGAACTGGGGCCAACGTCCTGACTTTC. Protein product: CASSLGLSGTGANVLTF. The chain joins TRBV13 to TRBJ2-6; tentatively, D is TRBD2 (5 bases). CDR3 length: 17 amino acids. In germline, CDR1 is PRHDT, CDR2 FYEKMQ (reference sequence). The germline V and J ends were trimmed by 0 bases and 2 bases, with 11 bases remaining between them.

This clonotype was seen many times. CDR3 bases: TGTGCCAGTGTGAGGGAACCGAACACTGAAGCTTTCTTT. It encodes CASVREPNTEAFF. V gene TRBV6-2 or TRBV6-3 combines with J gene TRBJ1-1, with D hard to call. Germline V gene lookup returns CDR1 MNHEY and CDR2 SVGEGT. This CDR3 comprises 13 residues. Between the trimmed V and J ends, which lost 9 bases and 1 base, there was a span of 12 bases.

This clonotype has just a few counts. The chain uses TRBV20-1 and TRBJ1-1; D not resolved. Trimming took off 3 bases at V and 1 base at J, with 9 bases between the two ends. Per germline, CDR1 DFQATT and CDR2 SNEGSKA (reference sequence). The CDR3 extends over 13 amino acids. CDR3 sequence: CSARWQANTEAFF. Here the CDR3 DNA reads TGCAGTGCTAGGTGGCAGGCGAACACTGAAGCTTTCTTT.